Presented here are 17 T cell receptor beta chains from one specimen sequenced in a study of vaccination and CD4 T cells after COVID-19. No antigen is known for these receptors. CD4+ T cells that had been cultured provided DNA sequenced with the Oncomine TCR Beta short-read assay. MiXCR was run by TCRdb on the PCR reads, yielding one entry per CDR3 protein. This table has about 20,000 distinct CDR3 sequences, around 50% appearing once. Treatment meaning: approximately 10-day PBMC culture with coronavirus spike peptide pools or control peptides (ViraFEST assay). The sequencing input was CD4+ T cells from blood, cultured in vitro. The source of these receptors is a human donor who had recovered from COVID-19.

The rearrangement uses TRBV12-3 or TRBV12-4 and TRBJ1-5; no definite D call. CDR3 length equals 14 residues. Trimming took off 3 bases at V and 0 bases at J, with 6 bases between the two ends. CDR3 protein: CASSFGNSNQPQHF. The CDR3, as DNA: TGTGCCAGCAGTTTTGGAAATAGCAATCAGCCCCAGCATTTT.

In this sample, this clonotype turned up a few times. The V and J genes are TRBV19 and TRBJ1-5, with a tentative D call TRBD1 (6 bases). V lost 6 bases to trimming and J lost 6 bases, with 18 bases between them. CDR1 LNHDA and CDR2 SQIVND come from the germline V gene (reference sequence). The CDR3 totals 15 residues. The CDR3 DNA follows: TGTGCCAGTAGCCGCGGGACATCAATGGGTCAGCCCCAGCATTTT. Residues: CASSRGTSMGQPQHF.

The chain has TRBV27 and TRBJ2-1; D possibly uses TRBD1 or TRBD2 (5 bases each). The CDR3 sequence is 16 residues long. V lost 6 bases and J lost 5, with 20 bases in between. Germline V CDR1 and CDR2: MNHEY, SMNVEV (reference sequence). CDR3 region: CASSPPQWDGHNEQFF. The CDR3 nucleotides read TGTGCCAGCAGCCCCCCTCAGTGGGACGGCCACAATGAGCAGTTCTTC.

The chain has TRBV2 and TRBJ2-3; possible D gene TRBD2, 5 bases. V was pared by 3 bases and J by 3 bases, with 16 bases between. The V gene's germline CDR1 is SNHLY and CDR2 FYNNEI. CDR3 length: 16 residues. In nucleotides, the CDR3 is TGTGCCAGCAGTGATACTAGTAAAGGCTTGACAGATACGCAGTATTTT. It translates to CASSDTSKGLTDTQYF.

The chain recombines TRBV20-1 with TRBJ2-6; D gene uncertain. Trimming took 3 bases from V and 2 from J, leaving 8 bases between them. CDR1 and CDR2 from the germline V gene are DFQATT and SNEGSKA (reference sequence). CDR3 length: 14 residues. The CDR3 spells CSASIPTGANVLTF. For the CDR3, the DNA is TGCAGTGCTAGCATTCCCACTGGGGCCAACGTCCTGACTTTC.

This chain uses TRBV14 with TRBJ2-3; possibly TRBD1 for D (6 bases). The CDR3 consists of 15 residues. Germline values: CDR1 SGHDN, CDR2 FVKESK. The germline V and J ends were trimmed by 3 bases and 2 bases, with 12 bases remaining between them. CDR3 protein: CASSHRDIVTDTQYF. The CDR3 nucleotides are TGTGCCAGCAGCCATCGGGACATAGTCACAGATACGCAGTATTTT.

In its sample, this clonotype was seen a few times. The rearrangement links TRBV20-1 to TRBJ1-2; 7 nucleotides align to TRBD1. Germline V gives CDR1 DFQATT, CDR2 SNEGSKA (reference sequence). The CDR3 runs 14 residues. V dropped 4 bases and J dropped 8; count of bases not matched to a gene: 13. This CDR3 is CSATAGGVFSGYTF. DNA for the CDR3: TGCAGTGCTACGGCAGGGGGGGTATTTAGCGGCTACACCTTC.

The chain combines TRBV20-1 with TRBJ2-5; weak D call: TRBD2 (6 bases). Trimming pared 3 bases from V and 4 bases from J, leaving 18 bases between. The germline CDR1 and CDR2 sequences are DFQATT and SNEGSKA (reference sequence). The CDR3 totals 15 residues. DNA of the CDR3: TGCAGTGCTAGCGGGGGAAGGATCGGGACAGAGACCCAGTACTTC. Translation: CSASGGRIGTETQYF.

This clonotype has more than one count but fewer than ten. The chain links TRBV20-1 to TRBJ2-3; TRBD2 is a possible D gene (5 bases). The CDR3 runs 14 residues. Germline-derived CDR1 and CDR2 are DFQATT and SNEGSKA (reference sequence). The CDR3 loop is CSALEGSNTDTQYF. CDR3 bases: TGCAGCGCCCTAGAGGGAAGTAACACAGATACGCAGTATTTT.

This clonotype came up a few times. The V gene is TRBV28, the J gene TRBJ1-2; D is unclear. Germline values: CDR1 MDHEN, CDR2 SYDVKM. The CDR3 is 12 residues long. V was shortened by 6 bases and J by 4 bases, with 9 bases between the two germline ends. In DNA, the CDR3 is TGTGCCAGCAGGTCCGGGCCCTATGGCTACACCTTC. Translating it yields CASRSGPYGYTF.

The V gene is TRBV11-3, the J gene TRBJ2-5; no reliable D call. The CDR3 runs 13 residues. The V end lost 4 bases, the J end lost 1 base, and 7 bases lay between the germline ends. In germline, CDR1 is SGHNT, CDR2 YENEEA. As DNA, the CDR3 is TGTGCCAGCAGCTCGACATTCCAAGAGACCCAGTACTTC. Its protein is CASSSTFQETQYF.

V gene TRBV2 combines with J gene TRBJ2-5, with no clear D. In germline, CDR1 is SNHLY, CDR2 FYNNEI. Deletions cut 4 bases from V and 3 bases from J, with 6 bases between. This CDR3 spans 12 amino acids. As DNA, the CDR3 is TGTGCCAGCAGTGGGCAGAAAGAGACCCAGTACTTC. Protein: CASSGQKETQYF.

J is TRBJ2-3 and V is TRBV11-3; 11 nucleotides align to TRBD2. This CDR3 has 16 residues. Trimming at V came to 10 bases and at J to 2 bases, leaving 11 bases not matched to a gene. The germline CDR1 and CDR2 sequences are SGHNT and YENEEA. CDR3 DNA: TGTGCCACAACTGGCGGGACTAGCGGAGCCACAGATACGCAGTATTTT. Translating gives CATTGGTSGATDTQYF.

This clonotype was seen a single time. The J gene is TRBJ1-2, the V gene TRBV2; a possible D gene is TRBD1 (5 bases). The CDR3 consists of 11 residues. The V end was cut by 7 bases, the J end by 8 bases, with 11 bases between. CDR1 is SNHLY and CDR2 is FYNNEI in the germline V gene. Here the CDR3 DNA reads TGTGCCAGCACCAGGGAGGAGGGCTACACCTTC. Residues: CASTREEGYTF.

The DNA for the CDR3 is TGTGCCAGCCGAACCGGGACGAGGGACACCGGGGAGCTGTTTTTT. Its protein is CASRTGTRDTGELFF. The chain recombines TRBV6-1 with TRBJ2-2; D possibly matches TRBD1 or TRBD2 (5 bases each). Trimming stripped 8 bases from V and 3 bases from J, with 16 bases between. The CDR3 contains 15 residues. Germline V lookup: CDR1 MNHNS, CDR2 SASEGT.

The gene calls are TRBV6-4 and TRBJ2-2; the D gene is possibly TRBD2 (6 bases). V gave up 6 bases and J gave up 4 bases, with 9 bases separating them. CDR3 length: 13 amino acids. The V gene's germline CDR1 is MRHNA and CDR2 SNTAGT. CDR3 amino acids: CASSQTSTGELFF. CDR3 in DNA: TGTGCCAGCAGCCAGACTAGCACCGGGGAGCTGTTTTTT.

The chain carries TRBV10-3 and TRBJ1-3, with unresolved D. Trimming removed 3 bases at V and 4 bases at J, with 13 bases between. CDR1 and CDR2 (germline): ENHRY, SYGVKD. The CDR3 sequence is 15 residues long. The CDR3 DNA reads as TGTGCCATCAGTGATCCGGGTCTGGACGGAAACACCATATATTTT. The encoded protein is CAISDPGLDGNTIYF.